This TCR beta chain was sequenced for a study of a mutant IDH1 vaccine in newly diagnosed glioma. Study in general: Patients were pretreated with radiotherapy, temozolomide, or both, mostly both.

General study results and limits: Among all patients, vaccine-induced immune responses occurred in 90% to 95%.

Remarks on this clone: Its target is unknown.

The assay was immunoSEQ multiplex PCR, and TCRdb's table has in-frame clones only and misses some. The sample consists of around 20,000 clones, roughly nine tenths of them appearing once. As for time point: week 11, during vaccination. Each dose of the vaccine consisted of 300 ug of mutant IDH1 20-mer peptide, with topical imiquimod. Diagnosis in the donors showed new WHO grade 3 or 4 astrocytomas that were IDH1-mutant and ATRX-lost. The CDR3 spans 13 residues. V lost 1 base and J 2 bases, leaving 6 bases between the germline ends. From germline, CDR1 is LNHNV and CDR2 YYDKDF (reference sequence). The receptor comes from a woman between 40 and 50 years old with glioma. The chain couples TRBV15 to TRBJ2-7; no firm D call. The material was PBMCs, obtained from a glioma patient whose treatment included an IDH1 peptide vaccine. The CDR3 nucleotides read TGTGCCACCAGCAGAGGCCGGACCTACGAGCAGTACTTC. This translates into CATSRGRTYEQYF. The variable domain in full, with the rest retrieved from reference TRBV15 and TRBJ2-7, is DAMVIQNPRYQVTQFGKPVTLSCSQTLNHNVMYWYQQKSSQAPKLLFHYYDKDFNNEADTPDNFQSRRPNTSFCFLDIRSPGLGDTAMYLCATSRGRTYEQYFGPGTRLTVT.